These T cell receptor beta chains were read from a single sample in a study of post-analysis software for immune sequencing data. TCRdb re-called the PCR reads through MiXCR, storing one row per CDR3 protein. The table shows about 760,000 distinct CDR3 sequences, with about 27% occurring only once. The sample comprised blood. Every receptor here comes from a girl aged 10-17 years with multiple sclerosis. Each CDR3 is given with its conserved first and last residue. D genes are given only for firm matches. The size of a clone is reported for some rows only, either as once, few or many, or as a class for expanded clones.

>TRBD1|TRBV27|TRBJ1-1|.
CAVLARGAVEAFF
TGTGCCGTGCTAGCCAGGGGGGCGGTCGAGGCTTTCTTT
>.|TRBV20-1|TRBJ2-7|few
CSASGGLGEQYF
TGCAGTGCTAGTGGGGGGCTCGGCGAGCAGTACTTC
>.|TRBV5-8|TRBJ1-5|.
CASSFGTQEGQPQHF
TGTGCCAGCAGCTTTGGGACCCAGGAGGGACAGCCCCAGCATTTT
>.|TRBV4-2|TRBJ2-1|few
CASSQDNRGDREQFF
TGTGCCAGCAGCCAAGATAACCGGGGGGACAGGGAGCAGTTCTTC
>.|TRBV5-1|TRBJ1-2|.
CASGGSSYGYTF
TGCGCCAGCGGCGGGAGTAGCTATGGCTACACCTTC
>TRBD2|TRBV7-2|TRBJ2-1|.
CASSQVSIGGNEQFF
TGTGCCAGCAGCCAAGTTTCCATCGGGGGGAATGAGCAGTTCTTC
>TRBD1|TRBV20-1|TRBJ1-6|.
CSATRQGDNSPLHF
TGCAGTGCTACCCGACAGGGGGATAATTCACCCCTCCACTTT
>TRBD1|TRBV6-2/TRBV6-3|TRBJ2-7|.
CASGRHGTAHEQYF
TGTGCCAGCGGCAGACACGGGACAGCCCACGAGCAGTACTTC
>.|TRBV10-3|TRBJ1-2|.
CAISGTGDGYTF
TGTGCCATCAGTGGGACGGGTGATGGCTACACCTTC
>.|TRBV6-6|TRBJ1-5|.
CASSYSSQDVLNQPQHF
TGTGCCAGCAGTTACTCGAGTCAGGACGTGCTAAATCAGCCCCAGCATTTT
>.|TRBV6-1|TRBJ1-2|.
CASSLGPLGNHGYTF
TGTGCCAGCAGCCTCGGGCCCTTGGGTAACCATGGCTACACCTTC
>TRBD2|TRBV20-1|TRBJ2-7|few
CSATHPGGYEQYF
TGCAGTGCCACACACCCGGGAGGATACGAGCAGTACTTC
>.|TRBV7-2|TRBJ2-7|.
CASSSRFGGEVAYEQYF
TGTGCCAGCAGCTCGAGGTTTGGGGGAGAGGTTGCCTACGAGCAGTACTTC
>.|TRBV6-6|TRBJ1-1|.
CASSPGYGLNTEAFF
TGTGCCAGCAGTCCCGGTTATGGCTTGAACACTGAAGCTTTCTTT
>.|TRBV20-1|TRBJ2-6|few
CSARGNGANVPTF
TGCAGTGCTAGGGGTAATGGGGCCAACGTCCCGACTTTC
>.|TRBV20-1|TRBJ1-5|.
CSARDSQGPNNQPQHF
TGCAGTGCTAGAGATTCACAGGGCCCCAACAATCAGCCCCAGCATTTT
>.|TRBV11-2|TRBJ2-7|.
CASSLEVCYEQYF
TGTGCCAGCAGCTTAGAAGTGTGCTACGAGCAGTACTTC
>.|TRBV29-1|TRBJ2-3|.
CSVPRGPRDTDTQYF
TGCAGCGTTCCCCGAGGGCCCCGGGACACAGATACGCAGTATTTT
>.|TRBV12-3/TRBV12-4|TRBJ2-5|.
CASSSRGGGETQYF
TGTGCCAGCAGTTCCAGGGGCGGAGGTGAGACCCAGTACTTC
>.|TRBV12-3/TRBV12-4|TRBJ2-3|many
CASSPPPGAGHTDTQYF
TGTGCCAGCAGTCCGCCCCCGGGGGCGGGGCACACAGATACGCAGTATTTT
>.|TRBV5-6|TRBJ2-1|few
CASSLEEDPYNEQFF
TGTGCCAGCAGCTTGGAGGAGGATCCCTACAATGAGCAGTTCTTC
>TRBD1|TRBV3-1|TRBJ2-5|few
CASSHRGRQETQYF
TGTGCCAGCAGCCACAGGGGGCGCCAAGAGACCCAGTACTTC
>.|TRBV6-5|TRBJ1-2|few
CASSYSRPGGRYTF
TGTGCCAGCAGTTACTCGAGGCCCGGAGGGCGCTACACCTTC
>.|TRBV5-6|TRBJ1-1|.
CASSLITAGPSEAFF
TGTGCCAGCAGCTTGATCACCGCGGGTCCATCTGAAGCTTTTTTT
>.|TRBV15|TRBJ2-6|.
CATSRRTVSGANVLTF
TGTGCCACCAGCCGAAGGACAGTCTCTGGGGCCAACGTCCTGACTTTC
>TRBD1|TRBV6-5|TRBJ2-5|once
CASRGDRVMKTQYF
TGTGCCAGCAGGGGGGACAGGGTTATGAAGACCCAGTACTTC
>.|TRBV2|TRBJ2-5|.
CASSERQGRETQYF
TGTGCCAGCAGTGAACGGCAGGGAAGGGAGACCCAGTACTTC
>TRBD2|TRBV27|TRBJ2-1|few
CVSGLAGSYNEQFF
TGTGTCAGCGGACTAGCGGGGTCCTACAATGAGCAGTTCTTC
>.|TRBV20-1|TRBJ2-7|.
CSARGGSGLSYEQYF
TGCAGTGCTAGAGGGGGAAGCGGCCTCTCCTACGAGCAGTACTTC
>TRBD2|TRBV12-3/TRBV12-4|TRBJ2-1|few
CASSPQGTSTHEQFF
TGTGCCAGCAGCCCACAGGGGACTAGCACCCATGAGCAGTTCTTC
>TRBD2|TRBV7-2|TRBJ2-3|few
CASILTSGASTDTQYF
TGTGCCAGCATTCTGACTAGCGGAGCTAGCACAGATACGCAGTATTTT
>.|TRBV4-1|TRBJ1-2|once
CASSPTVGPGYTF
TGCGCCAGCAGCCCCACGGTGGGTCCGGGCTACACCTTC
>.|TRBV29-1|TRBJ2-2|.
CSVPTPGRGDHRELFF
TGCAGCGTTCCTACCCCGGGCAGGGGGGACCACCGGGAGCTGTTTTTT
>TRBD2|TRBV27|TRBJ2-7|.
CASSMQMPRKGLAGVSYEQYF
TGTGCCAGCAGTATGCAGATGCCCCGCAAGGGACTAGCGGGAGTTTCCTACGAGCAGTACTTC
>.|TRBV27|TRBJ1-1|few
CASSFWVGVPFEAFF
TGTGCCAGCAGTTTCTGGGTTGGGGTACCCTTTGAAGCTTTCTTT
>TRBD1|TRBV7-2|TRBJ2-3|few
CASSLGTGPDTQYF
TGTGCCAGCAGCTTAGGGACAGGGCCAGATACGCAGTATTTT
>.|TRBV12-3/TRBV12-4|TRBJ2-1|few
CASSLGYYNEQFF
TGTGCCAGCAGTTTAGGCTACTACAATGAGCAGTTCTTC
>.|TRBV6-1|TRBJ1-5|few
CASSGTSWPQHF
TGTGCCAGCAGTGGGACCTCTTGGCCCCAGCATTTT
>.|TRBV7-2|TRBJ2-3|.
CASSLVVGAGTDPQYF
TGTGCCAGCAGCTTAGTGGTGGGGGCCGGCACAGATCCGCAGTATTTT
>.|TRBV15|TRBJ1-1|once
CATSRALGLGGTEAFF
TGTGCCACCAGCAGAGCCTTGGGGTTAGGGGGCACTGAAGCTTTCTTT
>.|TRBV5-4|TRBJ2-3|.
CASGVSGAKADTQYF
TGTGCCAGCGGGGTAAGCGGAGCCAAGGCAGATACGCAGTATTTT
>TRBD1|TRBV7-2|TRBJ2-3|few
CASSLQGFTDTQYF
TGTGCCAGCAGCCTACAGGGGTTCACAGATACGCAGTATTTT
>TRBD1|TRBV15|TRBJ2-3|.
CATSRGQGSDTQYF
TGTGCCACCAGCAGAGGACAGGGCTCAGATACGCAGTATTTT
>.|TRBV24-1|TRBJ1-1|few
CATKGVGNTEAFF
TGTGCCACCAAGGGGGTTGGGAACACTGAAGCTTTCTTT
>.|TRBV2|TRBJ1-2|.
CASSPRGSSFGYTF
TGTGCCAGCTCCCCTCGGGGATCGTCCTTTGGCTACACCTTC
>TRBD1|TRBV20-1|TRBJ2-6|.
CSARDFRTGVGGGANVLTF
TGCAGTGCTAGAGATTTTAGGACAGGGGTTGGTGGTGGGGCCAACGTCCTGACTTTC
>TRBD1|TRBV6-6|TRBJ1-1|.
CASSLEGQGNTEAFF
TGTGCCAGCAGTCTAGAGGGACAGGGGAACACTGAAGCTTTCTTT
>.|TRBV20-1|TRBJ1-2|.
CSARLSVYGYTF
TGCAGTGCTAGGTTAAGTGTTTATGGCTACACCTTC
>TRBD2|TRBV12-3/TRBV12-4|TRBJ2-3|few
CANSGGALGDTQYF
TGTGCCAATAGCGGGGGGGCTTTGGGAGATACGCAGTATTTT
>.|TRBV5-5|TRBJ2-7|.
CAGSLGSREQYF
TGTGCCGGCAGCTTAGGCAGTAGGGAGCAGTACTTC
>.|TRBV5-1|TRBJ1-6|.
CASSLGHNSPLHF
TGCGCCAGCAGCTTGGGACATAATTCACCCCTCCACTTT
>.|TRBV12-3/TRBV12-4|TRBJ1-1|few
CASSFLEEWTEAFF
TGTGCCAGCAGTTTTCTTGAGGAGTGGACTGAAGCTTTCTTT
>.|TRBV7-9|TRBJ2-2|.
CASSLVAGRVLFGELFF
TGTGCCAGCAGCTTAGTCGCGGGCCGGGTCTTGTTCGGGGAGCTGTTTTTT
>.|TRBV7-2|TRBJ1-4|.
CASSLDPYRASEKLFF
TGTGCCAGCAGCTTAGACCCGTATCGGGCCAGTGAAAAACTGTTTTTT
>.|TRBV4-3|TRBJ2-1|.
CATGGGLYNEQFF
TGCGCCACAGGCGGGGGCCTTTACAATGAGCAGTTCTTC